These 3 T cell receptor beta chains came from one sample sequenced in a study of beta chain features in type 1 diabetes. These receptors have no known antigen. Study results and caveats: For Type 1 diabetes patients, all four CD4+ subsets carried TCRB CDR3s that were moderately but significantly shorter.

Reverse transcribing all isolated RNA meant expressed TCRB transcripts were sequenced. The method was immunoSEQ multiplex PCR; TCRdb's version includes in-frame clones alone and lacks a portion of them. The sample lists a few hundred thousand clones, approximately 13% occurring once. The sequencing sample was made of naive CD4+ T cells from blood. These receptors were collected from a woman aged 18-29 years with type 1 diabetes.

The rearrangement joins TRBV5-4 to TRBJ2-5, with unresolved D. Germline-derived CDR1 and CDR2 are SGHNT and YYREEE (reference sequence). V dropped 4 bases and J dropped 2 bases, with 12 bases sitting between them. The CDR3 is 14 residues long. The CDR3 protein is CASSAQFIQETQYF. Written as DNA, the CDR3 is TGTGCCAGCAGCGCCCAGTTTATTCAAGAGACCCAGTACTTC.

This clone was seen a handful of times. The V call is TRBV5-1, the J call TRBJ2-2, with 9 bases matching TRBD1. Germline V gene sequence: CDR1 SGHRS, CDR2 YFSETQ. J gave up 1 base and V 5 bases, and 0 bases lay outside the gene matches. CDR3 length equals 14 residues. The CDR3 loop reads CASRGQGNTGELFF. CDR3 DNA: TGCGCCAGCAGGGGACAGGGGAACACCGGGGAGCTGTTTTTT.

The rearrangement uses TRBV21-1 and TRBJ2-7; no DNA check was done on the table's D call, TRBD2. TRBV21-1 is recorded as a pseudogene. CDR3 length equals 15 residues. DNA of the CDR3: TGTGCCAGCAGCACTGGACTAGCGGGATGCTACGAGCAGTACGTC. Amino acids: CASSTGLAGCYEQYV.